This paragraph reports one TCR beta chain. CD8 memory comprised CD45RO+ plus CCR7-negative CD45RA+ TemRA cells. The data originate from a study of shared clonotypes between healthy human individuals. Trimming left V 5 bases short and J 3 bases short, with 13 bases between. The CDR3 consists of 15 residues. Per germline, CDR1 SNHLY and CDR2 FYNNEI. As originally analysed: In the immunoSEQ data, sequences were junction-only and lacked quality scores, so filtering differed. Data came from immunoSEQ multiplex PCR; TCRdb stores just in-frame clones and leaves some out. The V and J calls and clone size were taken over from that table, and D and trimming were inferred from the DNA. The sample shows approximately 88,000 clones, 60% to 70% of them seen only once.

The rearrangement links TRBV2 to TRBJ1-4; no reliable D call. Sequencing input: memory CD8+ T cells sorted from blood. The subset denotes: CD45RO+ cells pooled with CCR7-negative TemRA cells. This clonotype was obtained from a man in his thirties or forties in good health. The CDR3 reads CASSQRVGPNEKLFF. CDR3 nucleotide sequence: TGTGCCAGCAGTCAACGAGTAGGTCCTAATGAAAAACTGTTTTTT.